This TCR beta chain stems from a study of cytomegalovirus exposure and HLA in healthy donors. Study-level information: One earlier analysis, a look at about 179 million T cells, found some 120 million unique TCR beta sequences.

Germline assignment: CDR1 WSHSY and CDR2 SAAADI. This CDR3 is built from 17 residues. Trimming removed 5 bases at V and 3 bases at J, with 17 bases between. PCR involved 60 Vbeta and 13 Jbeta primers. Sequenced by immunoSEQ multiplex PCR; TCRdb stores in-frame clones only, minus some. In the table there are roughly 150,000 clones, 60% to 80% of which are singletons. This sequence joins TRBV10-2 and TRBJ2-6; possible D gene TRBD1, 6 bases. The sequencing sample was made of PBMCs. This sequence was found in a male donor in good health and CMV-seronegative. The CDR3 protein is CASSQQGSGGGANVLTF. Here the CDR3 DNA reads TGCGCCAGCAGTCAACAGGGCTCCGGTGGTGGGGCCAACGTCCTGACTTTC.